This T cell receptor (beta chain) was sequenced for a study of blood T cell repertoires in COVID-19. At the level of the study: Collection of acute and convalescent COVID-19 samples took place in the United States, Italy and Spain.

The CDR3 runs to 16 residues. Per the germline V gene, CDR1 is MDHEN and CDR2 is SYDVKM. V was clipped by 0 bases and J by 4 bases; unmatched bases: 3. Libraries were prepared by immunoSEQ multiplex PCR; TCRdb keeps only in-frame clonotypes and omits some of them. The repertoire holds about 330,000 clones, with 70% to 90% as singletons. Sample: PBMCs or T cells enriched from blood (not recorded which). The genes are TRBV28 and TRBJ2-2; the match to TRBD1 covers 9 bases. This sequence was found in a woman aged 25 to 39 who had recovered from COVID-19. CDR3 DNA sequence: TGTGCCAGCAGTTTATGGGGGACAGGGAGCACCGGGGAGCTGTTTTTT. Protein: CASSLWGTGSTGELFF.